Sequencing of this T cell receptor beta chain was carried out in a study of CD8+ T cells in alopecia areata (dated by TCRdb to the late 2010s). Context from the whole study: The treated patients took part in an open-label pilot trial in which moderate-to-severe alopecia areata was treated with oral tofacitinib at 5 to 10 mg twice daily. Patients stayed on tofacitinib for 6 to 18 months and then had 6 months of follow-up off drug so that delayed response and recurrence could be assessed. High-throughput TCRbeta sequencing was used to examine T cell clonal expansion in alopecia areata in both the C3H/HeJ mouse model and human patients. Human TCRbeta sequencing covered scalp tissue and sorted CD4+ and CD8+ peripheral blood T cells from patchy and totalis/universalis alopecia areata patients and healthy controls. Patients on tofacitinib were biopsied at baseline and after 4 and 24 weeks of treatment, and several of the patients also had a later scalp biopsy. Scalp clonality was compared across normal scalp (n=4), patchy alopecia areata scalp (n=8), and alopecia totalis/universalis scalp (n=8). The RNA source kit depended on sample type: the PAXgene miRNA kit for fixed scalp, the miRNeasy kit for PBMCs, and the RNeasy kit for mouse skin. TCRbeta CDR3 regions were amplified by immunoSEQ multiplex PCR with 35 Vbeta forward and 13 Jbeta reverse primers.

As concerns this clone: Its specific antigen is unknown. It has no much larger one-base neighbor in the sample; base qualities were not kept.

What the authors observed across the whole study: Resident alphabeta T cells in normal human skin are also sequenced, complicating scalp TCR repertoire analysis, unlike mouse skin dominated by gammadelta T cells. TCR sequences shared between patients were less clear than in mice, possibly partly because of HLA diversity in the patient population. Higher clonality and more expanded CD8+ clones were observed in lesional scalp than in normal scalp, particularly in alopecia totalis/universalis, a finding suggestive of antigenic drive.

Via the germline V gene, CDR1 is SQVTM and CDR2 ANQGSEA. The junction carries 18 bases between V and J, which are trimmed by 7 bases and 5 bases respectively. The CDR3 runs 14 amino acids, cysteine and phenylalanine included. Of the read, only the CDR3 DNA is kept; its 42 bases are in frame from base 1. The library was prepared using the immunoSEQ multiplex PCR assay. To provide template for TCR sequencing, every sample had RNA extracted and reverse transcribed into cDNA. First-strand cDNA was synthesized with SuperScript III using a 2:1 mix of oligo-dT and random hexamers. Amplification bias was assessed with a synthetic immune receptor repertoire, and residual bias was removed computationally. For the original study's pipeline: Raw reads were preprocessed for error removal, and CDR3 was defined according to IMGT conventions as running from the conserved cysteine to phenylalanine. Clonality was computed as 1 minus the Shannon entropy, with the entropy normalized by log2 of the number of productive unique TCRs. Whether scalp clones were CD4 or CD8 was inferred by matching scalp TCRbeta sequences against CD4 and CD8 repertoires sorted from blood. TCRdb limited this immuneACCESS table to in-frame rearrangements with V and J called. A share of clones is missing; checked studies link under half to unresolved V genes, and the rest is unexplained. V, J and clone size reflect that table, while D and trimming were determined from the DNA. This sample has about 250,000 clones in its table, and under 80% of those were observed once. The top ten clonotypes cover around 1.2% of the sample.

The sample's time point, from its label and the paper: baseline before oral tofacitinib. Lesional scalp punch biopsies and peripheral blood were obtained from alopecia areata patients. PBMCs were separated by density centrifugation and stained for CD3, CD4 and CD8, after which CD4+ and CD8+ T cells were sorted on a FACSAria. This chain is built from TRBV29-1 and TRBJ2-1; the D segment is perhaps TRBD1 or TRBD2, each sharing 5 matched bases. The receptor was derived from a human donor with alopecia areata. Material: CD4+ T cells sorted from blood, obtained at week 0. DNA sequence: TGCAGCGCCGCCGGTCGGGGCAGTCACAATGAGCAGTTCTTC. It codes for CSAAGRGSHNEQFF.